The clone carrying this T cell receptor beta chain was observed a single time. Clones were read by immunoSEQ multiplex PCR, and TCRdb kept only the in-frame ones, dropping some. Of over a million clones in the sample, roughly 96% were seen once. Germline-derived CDR1 and CDR2 are SGHAT and FQNNGV. V was trimmed by 3 bases and J by 7 bases, leaving 12 bases between them. CDR3 length equals 14 residues. This entry comes from a study of shared clonotypes between healthy human individuals. This sequence originates from a man aged 30-40 years in good health. Material: naive CD4+ T cells sorted from blood. Noted subset: CD45RA+ positively selected. The rearrangement links TRBV11-2 to TRBJ2-2, with a weak D call TRBD2 (6 bases). CDR3 in amino acids: CASSFAQGGGELFF. CDR3 DNA sequence: TGTGCCAGCAGCTTTGCCCAGGGAGGCGGGGAGCTGTTTTTT.